This T cell receptor (beta chain) was observed in a study of Tregs in tolerant kidney transplant recipients. Related graft donors supplied nonmyeloablative bone marrow transplants, and mixed chimerism was transient. Here immunoSEQ multiplex PCR was the method, and the copy in TCRdb shows in-frame clones only, minus some. This table holds 74,000 or so clones, about 91% found once. Study-level points and caveats: Biological reproducibility was not directly addressed in this study.

As for this clone: The antigen is unknown.

In germline, CDR1 is SGHNT, CDR2 YENEEA. Trimming shortened V by 2 bases and J by 14 bases, and 12 bases separated the two germline ends. CDR3 length: 12 residues. V usage is TRBV11-3 and J usage is TRBJ1-4; D is undetermined. The receptor was derived from a human patient who received a combined kidney and bone marrow transplant. Part of the T cells may come from the graft donor. The specimen comprised CD4+ T cells from blood (PBMCs), sampled 24 months after the transplant. The CDR3 DNA follows: TGTGCCAGCAGCTTATCAGAATATTCCCTGTTTTTT. Its translation: CASSLSEYSLFF.